These 16 T cell receptor beta chains were all obtained from the same sample, sequenced in a study of T-cell memory formation after mild COVID-19. TCRdb reprocessed the 5' RACE reads with MiXCR, giving one entry per CDR3 protein. Seen here are about 250,000 distinct CDR3 sequences, 18% observed once, and the top ten hold 20% to 25%. The sequenced sample consisted of PBMCs or a T cell subset sorted from them (not recorded which). These receptors were taken from a man younger than 30 who had mild COVID-19 (a few samples of this study predate the infection). Cell type and time point are not known.

This clonotype came up a few times. The chain has TRBV7-9 and TRBJ2-3; 10 nucleotides match TRBD2. This CDR3 region has 16 residues. The trim removed 3 bases at V and 2 bases at J, leaving 5 bases unmatched. The germline V gene has CDR1 SEHNR and CDR2 FQNEAQ (reference sequence). In nucleotides, the CDR3 is TGTGCCAGCAGCTTCCGGACTAGCGGATACACAGATACGCAGTATTTT. Translating gives CASSFRTSGYTDTQYF.

In this sample, this clonotype turned up a few times. The chain recombines TRBV5-6 with TRBJ2-3, with D unclear. V lost 0 bases and J lost 1, with 15 bases in between. The germline CDR1 and CDR2 sequences are SGHDT and YYEEEE. This CDR3 is built from 17 residues. In DNA, the CDR3 is TGTGCCAGCAGCTTGGCCGTCGCTTCTCGGGGCACAGATACGCAGTATTTT. Protein sequence: CASSLAVASRGTDTQYF.

The chain carries TRBV28 and TRBJ2-7; TRBD2 might be the D (6 bases). CDR1 and CDR2 from the germline V gene are MDHEN and SYDVKM. The CDR3 is made up of 15 amino acids. The germline V and J ends were trimmed by 10 bases and 0 bases, with 19 bases remaining between them. The CDR3: CATTRRGGSSYEQYV. Here the CDR3 DNA reads TGTGCCACCACGCGGCGGGGTGGGAGCTCCTACGAGCAGTACGTC.

This clonotype has just a few counts. This sequence joins TRBV7-3 and TRBJ1-1; possibly TRBD1 for D (6 bases). The CDR3 runs to 17 residues. Germline V CDR1 and CDR2: SGHTA, FQGTGA. Trimming shortened V by 2 bases and J by 0 bases, and 16 bases separated the two germline ends. The CDR3 DNA reads as TGTGCCAGCAGCTTAGGAGGGGGTCACAGGCTGAACACTGAAGCTTTCTTT. It specifies CASSLGGGHRLNTEAFF.

The rearrangement links TRBV7-9 to TRBJ2-5; TRBD2 might be the D (6 bases). CDR1 and CDR2 (germline): SEHNR, FQNEAQ (reference sequence). The V end was cut by 5 bases, the J end by 1 base, with 11 bases between. The CDR3 has 14 residues. The CDR3 loop is CASSSRGSQETQYF. In DNA form, the CDR3 reads TGTGCCAGCAGCAGCCGGGGGAGCCAAGAGACCCAGTACTTC.

The sample holds a few counts of this clonotype. V is TRBV20-1 and J is TRBJ1-1; no reliable D call. V lost 0 bases and J 4 bases, leaving 6 bases between the germline ends. The CDR3 covers 12 residues. Germline CDR1 is DFQATT and CDR2 is SNEGSKA (reference sequence). CDR3 bases: TGCAGTGCTAGAGAGGGCTTCACTGAAGCTTTCTTT. As protein: CSAREGFTEAFF.

There are a few counts of this clonotype. The rearrangement uses TRBV20-1 and TRBJ1-2, with TRBD1 matching 7 bases. The germline V gene has CDR1 DFQATT and CDR2 SNEGSKA (reference sequence). Trimming cost V 3 bases and J 0 bases; bases outside gene matches: 13. The CDR3 totals 17 residues. This CDR3 reads CSARGTGTEPTNYGYTF. The CDR3, as DNA: TGCAGTGCTAGGGGTACTGGGACAGAACCAACTAACTATGGCTACACCTTC.

The sample holds a few counts of this clonotype. V and J are TRBV28 and TRBJ1-5; D gene ambiguous. The CDR3 contains 14 residues. Germline V CDR1 and CDR2: MDHEN, SYDVKM. V lost 6 bases, J lost 4 bases, and 13 bases lay in between. CDR3 protein: CASRPGGYNQPQHF. CDR3 sequence (DNA): TGTGCCAGCAGGCCGGGAGGGTATAATCAGCCCCAGCATTTT.

This clonotype was picked up a small number of times. V and J are TRBV7-2 and TRBJ2-4; 7 nucleotides align to TRBD1. V lost 1 base to trimming and J lost 2 bases; unmatched junction nucleotides: 5. Germline CDR1 reads SGHTA; CDR2 reads FQGNSA. The CDR3 runs 16 residues. CDR3 DNA sequence: TGTGCCAGCAGCTTAGAGGCAGGGGGAACCAAAAACATTCAGTACTTC. It codes for CASSLEAGGTKNIQYF.

This chain connects TRBV7-2 to TRBJ1-4; D may be TRBD1 (5 bases). The germline V and J ends were trimmed by 3 bases and 2 bases, with 16 bases remaining between them. CDR1 is SGHTA and CDR2 is FQGNSA in the germline V gene. The CDR3 runs to 17 residues. Here the CDR3 reads CASSFLGHRFTNEKLFF. CDR3 bases: TGTGCCAGCAGCTTTCTCGGACACCGGTTCACTAATGAAAAACTGTTTTTT. Complete variable domain (other parts from reference TRBV7-2 and TRBJ1-4): GAGVSQSPSNKVTEKGKDVELRCDPISGHTALYWYRQSLGQGLEFLIYFQGNSAPDKSGLPSDRFSAERTGGSVSTLTIQRTQQEDSAVYLCASSFLGHRFTNEKLFFGSGTQLSVL.

This clonotype was picked up a small number of times. The V call is TRBV3-1, the J call TRBJ2-7, with 7 bases fitting TRBD1. Germline V CDR1 and CDR2: LGHDT, YNNKEL (reference sequence). J lost 3 bases, V lost 1 base, and 6 bases had no gene match. There are 15 residues in the CDR3. CDR3 in DNA: TGTGCCAGCAGCCAAGCATCCAGGGGGAACTACGAGCAGTACTTC. This gives the protein CASSQASRGNYEQYF.

The V call is TRBV29-1, the J call TRBJ2-5; 7 bases align to TRBD2. Trimming cost V 3 bases and J 4 bases; bases outside gene matches: 5. The CDR3 has 13 residues. Germline V gene data show CDR1 as SQVTM and CDR2 as ANQGSEA. CDR3 loop: CSVDRLAGETQYF. As DNA, the CDR3 is TGCAGCGTTGACAGACTAGCAGGAGAGACCCAGTACTTC.

The chain recombines TRBV7-9 with TRBJ1-1, with a tentative D call TRBD1 (6 bases). The V gene lost 5 bases and the J gene lost 1 base, with 8 bases spanning the gap. CDR1 is SEHNR and CDR2 is FQNEAQ in the germline V gene (reference sequence). The CDR3 spans 13 residues. CDR3 nucleotides: TGTGCCAGCAGCGAACAGGGGAACACTGAAGCTTTCTTT. This sequence encodes CASSEQGNTEAFF.

The gene calls are TRBV20-1 and TRBJ2-2; D might be TRBD1 or TRBD2, each matching 5 bases. CDR1 is DFQATT, CDR2 SNEGSKA, per germline (reference sequence). There are 16 residues in the CDR3. V was trimmed by 2 bases and J by 2 bases, leaving 15 bases between them. The CDR3 nucleotides are TGCAGTGCTAGACCCGCCGGGACCCAAAACACCGGGGAGCTGTTTTTT. Its translation: CSARPAGTQNTGELFF.

This clonotype has only a few counts. One junction end disagrees with the germline gene, perhaps due to a read error. The DNA for the CDR3 is TGCGCCAGCCGCCAGGCGGGGAATTTCTATAATTCACCCCTCCACTTT. This codes for CASRQAGNFYNSPLHF. V usage is TRBV4-1 and J usage is TRBJ1-6; D not resolved. The germline V gene has CDR1 MGHRA and CDR2 YSYEKL. The CDR3 contains 16 residues.

Comments on this clonotype: It is unclear where the CDR3 begins or ends on the DNA, so no DNA is shown, and the CDR3 is as TCRdb lists it. This rearrangement joins TRBV5-1 to TRBJ1-4. The CDR3 spans 16 amino acids, including both terminal residues. Germline lookup yields CDR1 SGHRS and CDR2 YFSETQ. The CDR3 sequence: CASSLALSGSAKNCFF.